A selection of T cell receptor beta chains follows, all from one sample in a study of CD4 T cells in relation to SARS-CoV-2 and coronaviruses. Sequenced by immunoSEQ multiplex PCR; TCRdb stores in-frame clones only, minus some. The sample consists of 30,000 to 45,000 clones, roughly 90% of them appearing once. Sequencing was carried out using memory CD4+ T cells from PBMCs. The receptors were gathered from an adult with COVID-19. Both conserved end residues are part of each CDR3. A D gene is named only where the DNA matches it firmly. Clone size is not always given. Where it is, it says once, few, many or a class for expanded clones.

size | J | D | V | DNA | CDR3
NA | TRBJ1-5 | NA | TRBV7-8 | TGTGCCAGCAGTCGCGAAGTTAGGAGCAATCAGCCCCAGCATTTT | CASSREVRSNQPQHF
once | TRBJ1-3 | NA | TRBV30 | TGTGCCTGGAGTGGGGCAGACACCATATATTTT | CAWSGADTIYF
NA | TRBJ2-1 | NA | TRBV6-6 | TGTGCCAGCAGCCGAGACTATTACAATGAGCAGTTCTTC | CASSRDYYNEQFF
NA | TRBJ1-6 | NA | TRBV19 | TGTGCCAGTAGTATCAGGGAAACGCGGTCACCCCTCCACTTT | CASSIRETRSPLHF
NA | TRBJ2-3 | NA | TRBV3-1/TRBV3-2 | TGTGCCAGCAGCCAAGATTGGAGCAGGGGTCCAGATACGCAGTATTTT | CASSQDWSRGPDTQYF
NA | TRBJ2-1 | NA | TRBV5-5 | TGTGCCAGCAGCTTGGTGGCTAGCGCCTCCTACAATGAGCAGTTCTTC | CASSLVASASYNEQFF
NA | TRBJ2-3 | NA | TRBV7-2 | TGTGCCAGCAGCCAGGCCGGGACAGATACGCAGTATTTT | CASSQAGTDTQYF
NA | TRBJ2-7 | NA | TRBV7-8 | TGTGCCAGCAGCTTAGATAGTCGCGCAGGCCACGACTTC | CASSLDSRAGHDF
NA | TRBJ1-6 | NA | TRBV7-9 | TGTGCCAGCAGCTTAGGTTTAATTTCACCCCTCCACTTT | CASSLGLISPLHF
NA | TRBJ2-3 | NA | TRBV14 | TGTGCCAGCAGCCATACAGGGCACCGAACGCGGACAGATACGCAGTATTTT | CASSHTGHRTRTDTQYF
NA | TRBJ2-1 | TRBD2 | TRBV13 | TGTGCCAGCAGCTTACTAGCTAGCGGGGGTCTCGATGAGCAGTTCTTC | CASSLLASGGLDEQFF
NA | TRBJ1-5 | NA | TRBV18 | TGTGCCAGCTCACCTCAGGGTTATAGCAATCAGCCCCAGCATTTT | CASSPQGYSNQPQHF
once | TRBJ2-2 | NA | TRBV7-6 | TGTGCCAGCAGCTTAGGAGACAGCTACACCGGGGAGCTGTTTTTT | CASSLGDSYTGELFF
NA | TRBJ1-6 | NA | TRBV6-1 | TGTGCCAGCAGTGAAGCGTCTCTTCTGGGAATCGAGAACTTT | CASSEASLLGIENF
NA | TRBJ2-7 | TRBD1 | TRBV6-7 | TGTGCCAGCAGTTACTCGGTCACAGGGGGCGCAGCCTACGAGCAGTACTTC | CASSYSVTGGAAYEQYF
NA | TRBJ2-2 | NA | TRBV9 | TGTGCCAGCAGCGTAGGAGAGAGGGGTATCGGGGAGCTGTTTTTT | CASSVGERGIGELFF
NA | TRBJ1-2 | NA | TRBV7-8 | TGTGCCAGCAGCTTAGACGTAAACGGCTACACCTTC | CASSLDVNGYTF
NA | TRBJ1-2 | NA | TRBV3-1/TRBV3-2 | TGTGCCAGCAGCCAAGAAACAGGGTGGGGCTACACCTTC | CASSQETGWGYTF
few | TRBJ1-1 | NA | TRBV9 | TGTGCCAGCCGTTTAATGGAGAACACTGAAGCTTTCTTT | CASRLMENTEAFF
NA | TRBJ1-1 | NA | TRBV30 | TGTGCCTGGATGTCCGGGACACTCAGGGACTTTGAAGCTTTCTTT | CAWMSGTLRDFEAFF
NA | TRBJ2-1 | TRBD2 | TRBV3-1/TRBV3-2 | TGTGCCAGCAGCCAAGATCAGCGGGGGGCTCTGTTCTTC | CASSQDQRGALFF
NA | TRBJ1-3 | NA | TRBV5-4 | TGTGCCAGCAGCTTGAGGCACGAGAGCTCTGGAAACACCATATATTTT | CASSLRHESSGNTIYF
NA | TRBJ2-2 | TRBD2 | TRBV2 | TGTGCCAGCACGCGGGGGAACGCGAACACCGGGGAGCTGTTTTTT | CASTRGNANTGELFF
NA | TRBJ2-2 | NA | TRBV9 | TGTGCCAGCAGCGTAGACCCTCTTTACACCGGGGAGCTGTTTTTT | CASSVDPLYTGELFF
few | TRBJ2-7 | TRBD1 | TRBV2 | TGTGCCAGCTACCGGGACAGCTCCTACGAGCAGTACTTC | CASYRDSSYEQYF
NA | TRBJ2-1 | NA | TRBV28 | TGTGCCAGCAGTCTAGGGGGGGCCCGGAACTACAATGAGCAGTTCTTC | CASSLGGARNYNEQFF
few | TRBJ1-5 | NA | TRBV7-2 | TGTGCCAGCAGCCAAACATATTATAGCAATCAGCCCCAGCATTTT | CASSQTYYSNQPQHF
NA | TRBJ2-1 | NA | TRBV11-2 | TGTGCCAGCAGGCCGACAGGGAGGGTCACTGAATCCTACAATGAGCAGTTCTTC | CASRPTGRVTESYNEQFF
NA | TRBJ1-5 | NA | TRBV5-8 | TGTGCCAGCAGCACCGGGACTGGGGGCAATCAGCCCCAGCATTTT | CASSTGTGGNQPQHF
NA | TRBJ1-2 | NA | TRBV11-1 | TGTGCCAGCAGACCAAAGGTACGGATCCGGTATGGCTACACCTTC | CASRPKVRIRYGYTF
NA | TRBJ2-7 | TRBD2 | TRBV11-3 | TGTGCCAGCAGCCCAGGACTAGCTGGGTCCGAGCAGTACTTC | CASSPGLAGSEQYF
NA | TRBJ1-6 | NA | TRBV5-4 | TGTGCCAGCAGCTTGGATATGGGACCCCTCCACTTT | CASSLDMGPLHF
NA | TRBJ2-3 | TRBD2 | TRBV5-1 | TGCGCCAGCAGCGTGGGGGGGTGGGCAGATACGCAGTATTTT | CASSVGGWADTQYF
NA | TRBJ2-2 | TRBD2 | TRBV7-3 | TGTGCCAGCAGCGCCCGACTAGCGGGGGGAACCGGGGAGCTGTTTTTT | CASSARLAGGTGELFF
NA | TRBJ2-7 | TRBD1 | TRBV7-8 | TGTGCCAGCAGCTTAGTAGTGGGACAGGGGTTTAGTTCGGACGACGAGCAGTACTTC | CASSLVVGQGFSSDDEQYF
NA | TRBJ2-3 | NA | TRBV9 | TGTGCCAGCCGTAGCTCAGATACGCAGTATTTT | CASRSSDTQYF
NA | TRBJ2-4 | NA | TRBV5-1 | TGCGCCAGCAGGCCAGGGCAGGGTTCCCCTCTAGCCAAAAACATTCAGTACTTC | CASRPGQGSPLAKNIQYF
NA | TRBJ2-5 | NA | TRBV6-5 | TGTGCCAGCAGTTACAGTGGGGGACAAGAGACCCAGTACTTC | CASSYSGGQETQYF
NA | TRBJ2-5 | NA | TRBV11-3 | TGTGCCAGCAGCCCCCCGGGCCAGAGGGAGACCCAGTACTTC | CASSPPGQRETQYF
NA | TRBJ2-7 | NA | TRBV5-6 | TGTGCCAGCAGCTTTAGGCGGGGGCCCTACGAGCAGTACTTC | CASSFRRGPYEQYF
NA | TRBJ2-2 | TRBD1 | TRBV6-5 | TGTGCCAGCAGCTCGGGACAGGATGGGACCGGGGAGCTGTTTTTT | CASSSGQDGTGELFF
NA | TRBJ1-2 | NA | TRBV6-1 | TGTGCCAGCAGTGAAGGGGGCGGACGTAACTATGGCTACACCTTC | CASSEGGGRNYGYTF
NA | TRBJ2-3 | NA | TRBV7-2 | TGTGCCAGCAGACCACCCGGGACCCTAAGCACAGATACGCAGTATTTT | CASRPPGTLSTDTQYF
NA | TRBJ1-4 | NA | TRBV14 | TGTGCCAGCAGCCAAGATATTCATAATGAAAAACTGTTTTTT | CASSQDIHNEKLFF
NA | TRBJ2-1 | TRBD2 | TRBV19 | TGTGCCAGTAGTACGGTAGCGGGGGGAACCTACAATGAGCAGTTCTTC | CASSTVAGGTYNEQFF
NA | TRBJ2-5 | TRBD2 | TRBV2 | TGTGCCAGCAGTGACAGTCGGGGGGGACCAGAGACCCAGTACTTC | CASSDSRGGPETQYF
NA | TRBJ2-3 | TRBD2 | TRBV2 | TGTGCCAGCAGAAGTCAACTAGCGGGGGGGAACACAGATACGCAGTATTTT | CASRSQLAGGNTDTQYF
NA | TRBJ2-7 | NA | TRBV6-5 | TGTGCCAGCTCTAGAGGGCAGGGTAACTACGAGCAGTACTTC | CASSRGQGNYEQYF
once | TRBJ1-2 | TRBD1 | TRBV6-5 | TGTGCCAGCAGCCAGGGACAGTTTAATGGCTACACCTTC | CASSQGQFNGYTF
NA | TRBJ2-5 | NA | TRBV21-1 | TGTGCCAGCAGCAAACTAGCGGGGGGCGGGGAGACCCAGTACTTC | CASSKLAGGGETQYF
NA | TRBJ2-7 | TRBD1 | TRBV20-1 | TGCAGTGCTAGTCGTCGGACAGGTGACGAGCAGTACTTC | CSASRRTGDEQYF
NA | TRBJ2-3 | TRBD1 | TRBV27 | TGTGCCAGCAGTTTAAGGTTGACAGGGGGCACAGATACGCAGTATTTT | CASSLRLTGGTDTQYF
NA | TRBJ2-5 | NA | TRBV30 | TGTGCCTGGAGCCCCTGGGGGGAGACCCAGTACTTC | CAWSPWGETQYF
NA | TRBJ2-7 | NA | TRBV12-5 | TGTGCTAGTGGTTCCCCATCCGCAGAGTCTTCGTCCTACGAGCAGTACTTC | CASGSPSAESSSYEQYF
NA | TRBJ1-1 | TRBD1 | TRBV5-4 | TGTGCCAGCAGCTTCCTCAGGGGGCAGAGTGAAGCTTTCTTT | CASSFLRGQSEAFF
NA | TRBJ1-2 | TRBD1 | TRBV29-1 | TGCAGCGCCCCTGGGACAGGGGACGGGAAGAGGGGCTACACCTTC | CSAPGTGDGKRGYTF
NA | TRBJ2-3 | NA | TRBV6-2/TRBV6-3 | TGTGCCAGCAGTGCTAGAGGGGGGGCCGCAGATACGCAGTATTTT | CASSARGGAADTQYF
NA | TRBJ1-2 | NA | TRBV9 | TGTGCCAGCAGCGTAGGCGGACAGTATGGCTACACCTTC | CASSVGGQYGYTF
NA | TRBJ1-1 | NA | TRBV6-5 | TGTGCCAGCATCTTACGGGGAAATGTGAACACTGAAGCTTTCTTT | CASILRGNVNTEAFF